The 27 T cell receptor beta chains presented below share a single source sample, sequenced in a study of blood T cell repertoires in COVID-19. Assay used: immunoSEQ multiplex PCR; TCRdb lists only in-frame clones, some missing. The repertoire consists of roughly 260,000 clones, with about 88% occurring once and the leading ten covering approximately 3.7%. The sample consisted of peripheral blood. All receptors derive from a man aged 55 to 70 who had recovered from COVID-19.

V gene TRBV6-5 combines with J gene TRBJ1-1, with TRBD1 identical over 7 bases. The ends lost 2 bases at V and 6 bases at J; junction bases unmatched: 6. Germline-derived CDR1 and CDR2 are MNHEY and SVGAGI. CDR3 length: 14 residues. The CDR3 DNA reads as TGTGCCAGCAGTTACACCATTGACAGGGCTGAAGCTTTCTTT. It encodes CASSYTIDRAEAFF.

The chain uses TRBV5-4 and TRBJ2-7, with TRBD1 identical over 8 bases. Trimming took 3 bases from V and 1 from J; bases not matched to a gene: 6. Germline V gives CDR1 SGHNT, CDR2 YYREEE (reference sequence). The length of the CDR3 is 15 residues. The CDR3: CASSSPTGESYEQYF. Written as DNA, the CDR3 is TGTGCCAGCAGCTCCCCGACAGGGGAGTCCTACGAGCAGTACTTC.

In DNA form, the CDR3 reads TGTGCTAGTGGTTTGGGAGGACAGGGCTCCCAGAAAAGGACCGCCGAGCAGTACTTC. Protein product: CASGLGGQGSQKRTAEQYF. This chain joins TRBV12-5 and TRBJ2-7; 8 nucleotides align to TRBD1. This CDR3 has 19 residues. The V gene end was trimmed by 1 base and the J gene end by 6 bases; junction bases not matched to a gene: 20. The germline V gene has CDR1 LGHNT and CDR2 FRNRAP. Based on the CDR3 plus reference TRBV12-5 and TRBJ2-7, the full variable domain is DARVTQTPRHKVTEMGQEVTMRCQPILGHNTVFWYRQTMMQGLELLAYFRNRAPLDDSGMPKDRFSAEMPDATLATLKIQPSEPRDSAVYFCASGLGGQGSQKRTAEQYFGPGTRLTVT.

The chain combines TRBV24-1 with TRBJ1-5; D is perhaps TRBD1 (5 bases). The CDR3 has 14 amino acids. Germline V gene lookup returns CDR1 KGHDR and CDR2 SFDVKD. Trimming removed 7 bases at V and 2 bases at J, with 11 bases between. For the CDR3, the DNA is TGTGCCACCAGGGGGGGGTACGGCAATCAGCCCCAGCATTTT. Amino acid sequence: CATRGGYGNQPQHF.

This rearrangement joins TRBV5-4 to TRBJ1-4; D gene ambiguous. There are 12 residues in the CDR3. Germline CDR1 is SGHNT and CDR2 is YYREEE (reference sequence). The V and J ends lost 0 bases and 11 bases respectively, with 8 bases between them. CDR3 region: CASSLDGGKLFF. The CDR3 DNA is TGTGCCAGCAGCTTGGACGGCGGGAAACTGTTTTTT.

This clone was detected a few times. The chain recombines TRBV6-2 or TRBV6-3 with TRBJ1-2, with D tentatively TRBD1 (5 bases). This CDR3 region has 15 residues. Looked up from germline, CDR1 is MNHEY and CDR2 is SVGEGT. Trimming took off 2 bases at V and 6 bases at J, with 16 bases between the two ends. For the CDR3, the DNA is TGTGCCAGCAGTTACCTCTGGCAGGGCGGAAATGGCTACACCTTC. This sequence encodes CASSYLWQGGNGYTF.

The chain uses TRBV10-3 and TRBJ2-1, with 10 bases lining up with TRBD2. Germline-derived CDR1 and CDR2 are ENHRY and SYGVKD. This CDR3 is built from 13 residues. The V and J ends lost 8 bases and 5 bases, in that order; junction bases with no gene match: 3. The CDR3 sequence: CAIAGLADNEQFF. CDR3 coding DNA: TGTGCCATCGCTGGACTAGCGGACAATGAGCAGTTCTTC.

This clone was recorded once. The rearrangement links TRBV4-2 to TRBJ2-3, with TRBD2 identical over 10 bases. The germline gives CDR1 LGHNA, CDR2 YNFKEQ. J was trimmed by 3 bases and V by 3 bases; bases with no gene match: 3. This CDR3 has 15 amino acids. The CDR3 reads CASSQSGGVTDTQYF. For the CDR3, the DNA is TGTGCCAGCAGCCAGAGCGGGGGGGTAACAGATACGCAGTATTTT.

This chain connects TRBV14 to TRBJ1-3, with D unresolved. V lost 4 bases and J lost 0, with 13 bases in between. Germline lookup yields CDR1 SGHDN and CDR2 FVKESK. The CDR3 has 16 residues. The CDR3 here is CASSLAGGISGNTIYF. DNA for the CDR3: TGTGCCAGCAGCCTGGCGGGTGGGATCTCTGGAAACACCATATATTTT.

The genes are TRBV11-2 and TRBJ1-2; weak D call: TRBD1 (5 bases). Germline loops: CDR1 SGHAT, CDR2 FQNNGV. Deletions cut 4 bases from V and 8 bases from J, with 20 bases between. This CDR3 region has 15 residues. The CDR3 region is CASSSPPLGVGGYTF. Here the CDR3 DNA reads TGTGCCAGCAGCTCACCACCTTTAGGGGTGGGAGGCTACACCTTC.

The chain recombines TRBV7-2 with TRBJ2-3; TRBD1 might be the D (7 bases). V lost 5 bases and J 2 bases, leaving 17 bases between the germline ends. CDR3 size: 16 residues. Per the germline V gene, CDR1 is SGHTA and CDR2 is FQGNSA. The CDR3 spells CASSLTGGGFTDTQYF. CDR3 sequence (DNA): TGTGCCAGCAGCCTTACAGGAGGGGGCTTCACAGATACGCAGTATTTT.

V is TRBV11-3 and J is TRBJ2-1; TRBD2 matches at 10 bases. Germline trimming cut 6 bases from V and 4 bases from J; bases unmatched to any gene: 6. The V gene's germline CDR1 is SGHNT and CDR2 YENEEA. CDR3 length: 15 amino acids. The CDR3 nucleotides read TGTGCCAGCAGTTCTAGCGGGGGACCTTACAATGAGCAGTTCTTC. Residues: CASSSSGGPYNEQFF.

The chain combines TRBV18 with TRBJ1-1; D perhaps matches TRBD1 (6 bases). V shed 2 bases and J shed 0 bases, with 7 bases lying between them. The germline gives CDR1 KGHSH, CDR2 LQKENI. The CDR3 covers 14 residues. CDR3 nucleotide sequence: TGTGCCAGCTCACCAGGGGGCATGAACACTGAAGCTTTCTTT. It is translated as CASSPGGMNTEAFF.

This clone was seen a few times. The chain uses TRBV7-3 and TRBJ2-7; the D gene is possibly TRBD2 (6 bases). The CDR3 has 13 amino acids. From germline, CDR1 is SGHTA and CDR2 FQGTGA. Trimming took 5 bases from V and 5 from J, leaving 13 bases between them. The DNA for the CDR3 is TGTGCCAGCAGCCCCATGTGGGGGGACGAGCAGTACTTC. This translates into CASSPMWGDEQYF.

The V gene is TRBV2, the J gene TRBJ2-1; 9 bases map to TRBD2. Germline CDR1 SNHLY, CDR2 FYNNEI. Trimming cost V 7 bases and J 0 bases; bases outside gene matches: 7. The CDR3 totals 16 residues. The CDR3: CASMPTSGYSYNEQFF. The DNA for the CDR3 is TGTGCCAGCATGCCTACTAGCGGGTACTCCTACAATGAGCAGTTCTTC.

The CDR3: CARRLAGLHEQFF. CDR3 coding DNA: TGTGCCAGAAGGTTAGCGGGGCTCCATGAGCAGTTCTTC. The V gene is TRBV2, the J gene TRBJ2-1, with 8 positions matching TRBD2. V shed 9 bases, J shed 8 bases, and the junction held 9 bases outside the gene matches. In germline, CDR1 is SNHLY, CDR2 FYNNEI. The CDR3 contains 13 residues.

The chain carries TRBV7-8 and TRBJ1-1, with TRBD1 as a possible D gene (5 bases). CDR1 is SGHVS and CDR2 is FQNEAQ in the germline V gene. This CDR3 comprises 16 residues. V lost 3 bases and J lost 1, with 15 bases in between. The CDR3 reads CASSFRDFTANTEAFF. In nucleotides, the CDR3 is TGTGCCAGCAGCTTTCGGGACTTTACAGCGAACACTGAAGCTTTCTTT.

This clone was seen only once. The rearrangement links TRBV4-2 to TRBJ2-7; 8 bases agree with TRBD2. The CDR3 runs to 15 residues. Trimming cost V 0 bases and J 3 bases; bases outside gene matches: 4. CDR1 and CDR2 (germline): LGHNA, YNFKEQ. CDR3 DNA sequence: TGTGCCAGCAGCCAAGAAGGCCGGGGGGGCTACGAGCAGTACTTC. It is translated as CASSQEGRGGYEQYF.

This clone was counted between two and nine times. The genes are TRBV3-1 (or the pseudogene TRBV3-2) and TRBJ2-7, with TRBD2 matching 12 bases. V shed 4 bases and J 0 bases; nucleotides not matched to a gene: 4. The CDR3 is 16 residues long. The germline CDR1 and CDR2 sequences are LGHDT and YNNKEL (reference sequence). The CDR3, as DNA: TGTGCCAGCAGCCCGACGACTAGCGGGAGCTCCTACGAGCAGTACTTC. Encoded protein: CASSPTTSGSSYEQYF.

The rearrangement joins TRBV3-1 (or the pseudogene TRBV3-2) to TRBJ2-5, with 8 bases lining up with TRBD1. The germline V gene has CDR1 LGHDT and CDR2 YNNKEL (reference sequence). The ends lost 0 bases at V and 2 bases at J; junction bases unmatched: 2. The CDR3 sequence is 15 residues long. The CDR3 is CASSQDHRGQETQYF. CDR3 bases: TGTGCCAGCAGCCAAGATCACAGGGGGCAAGAGACCCAGTACTTC.

The rearrangement joins TRBV7-6 to TRBJ1-2; TRBD1 matches at 7 bases. CDR1 is SGHVS, CDR2 FNYEAQ, per germline. Trimming at V came to 1 base and at J to 2 bases, leaving 10 bases not matched to a gene. The CDR3 length is 17 residues. For the CDR3, the DNA is TGTGCCAGCAGCTTAGGCCCGGGACAGAACATCAACTATGGCTACACCTTC. It yields the protein CASSLGPGQNINYGYTF. Full variable domain (remainder filled in from reference TRBV7-6 and TRBJ1-2): GAGVSQSPRYKVTKRGQDVALRCDPISGHVSLYWYRQALGQGPEFLTYFNYEAQQDKSGLPNDRFSAERPEGSISTLTIQRTEQRDSAMYRCASSLGPGQNINYGYTFGSGTRLTVV.

This sequence joins TRBV5-4 and TRBJ1-2, with D unresolved. The germline gives CDR1 SGHNT, CDR2 YYREEE (reference sequence). The CDR3 contains 12 residues. Trimming pared 8 bases from V and 6 bases from J, leaving 14 bases between. The CDR3 DNA reads TGTGCCAGTGGGTCGCGTGGAGATGGCTACACCTTC. This sequence encodes CASGSRGDGYTF. Together with reference TRBV5-4 and TRBJ1-2, the CDR3 gives the full variable domain: ETGVTQSPTHLIKTRGQQVTLRCSSQSGHNTVSWYQQALGQGPQFIFQYYREEENGRGNFPPRFSGLQFPNYSSELNVNALELDDSALYLCASGSRGDGYTFGSGTRLTVV.

The chain employs TRBV19 and TRBJ1-1, with 7 nucleotides matching TRBD1. This CDR3 comprises 16 residues. Germline V lookup: CDR1 LNHDA, CDR2 SQIVND (reference sequence). V was pared by 1 base and J by 1 base, with 6 bases of the junction left unmatched. The CDR3 spells CASSIGLTGTNTEAFF. The CDR3 DNA reads TGTGCCAGTAGTATAGGATTGACAGGGACGAACACTGAAGCTTTCTTT.

This clone was picked up one time. The V call is TRBV6-5, the J call TRBJ1-4; 7 bases align to TRBD1. Germline values: CDR1 MNHEY, CDR2 SVGAGI. Germline trimming cut 6 bases from V and 7 bases from J; bases unmatched to any gene: 8. The CDR3 spans 14 residues. The CDR3 here is CASRPQGPAEKLFF. The CDR3 nucleotides read TGTGCCAGCAGACCACAGGGGCCAGCTGAAAAACTGTTTTTT.

The chain links TRBV3-1 (or the pseudogene TRBV3-2) to TRBJ2-3, with 12 bases aligning to TRBD2. The germline V gene has CDR1 LGHDT and CDR2 YNNKEL (reference sequence). Trimming cost V 0 bases and J 14 bases; bases outside gene matches: 12. This CDR3 has 16 residues. The CDR3 reads CASSQDQLAGGGFMYF. The CDR3 DNA reads TGTGCCAGCAGCCAAGATCAACTAGCGGGGGGAGGTTTTATGTATTTT.

This clone has ten or more counts. The chain carries TRBV7-9 and TRBJ2-7; no reliable D call. Germline V gene data show CDR1 as SEHNR and CDR2 as FQNEAQ (reference sequence). CDR3 length: 11 amino acids. V gave up 5 bases and J gave up 2 bases, with 4 bases separating them. The CDR3 protein is CASSDTYEQYF. The CDR3 nucleotides are TGTGCCAGCAGCGACACCTACGAGCAGTACTTC. Combining the CDR3 with reference TRBV7-9 and TRBJ2-7 gives the whole variable domain DTGVSQNPRHKITKRGQNVTFRCDPISEHNRLYWYRQTLGQGPEFLTYFQNEAQLEKSRLLSDRFSAERPKGSFSTLEIQRTEQGDSAMYLCASSDTYEQYFGPGTRLTVT.

This clone was picked up a small number of times. This sequence joins TRBV19 and TRBJ1-1; 7 bases are a match to TRBD1. CDR1 and CDR2 (germline): LNHDA, SQIVND (reference sequence). The CDR3 runs 15 residues. Trimming cost V 5 bases and J 0 bases; bases outside gene matches: 6. For the CDR3, the DNA is TGTGCCAGTAGTCAAGGGACAGATATGAACACTGAAGCTTTCTTT. As protein: CASSQGTDMNTEAFF.